A single sample gave rise to the 17 T cell receptor beta chains below, sequenced in a study of T-cell reconstitution after alpha-beta-depleted transplantation in children. The TCRbeta library incorporated unique molecular identifiers. TCRdb itself ran the PCR reads through MiXCR, one entry per CDR3 protein. The repertoire holds some 600,000 distinct CDR3 sequences, with under 15% as singletons. The specimen was PBMCs, mostly from graft donor cells, collected 360 days after TCRalphabeta/CD19-depleted stem cell transplant. Source of these receptors: a male patient aged 10 to 17 who had a stem cell transplant for acute myeloid leukemia, so the T cells may come from the graft donor.

The table lists this clonotype with a count of one. The chain joins TRBV20-1 to TRBJ2-7, with D unresolved. Germline values: CDR1 DFQATT, CDR2 SNEGSKA (reference sequence). V gave up 3 bases and J gave up 0 bases, with 12 bases separating them. The CDR3 runs 14 residues. The CDR3: CSASLAEFSYEQYF. For the CDR3, the DNA is TGCAGTGCTAGCCTCGCGGAGTTCTCCTACGAGCAGTACTTC.

The chain's CDR3 is CSASQGRPQHF. The CDR3 region has the DNA TGCAGTGCTAGTCAGGGACGGCCCCAGCATTTT. V gene TRBV20-1 combines with J gene TRBJ1-5; tentative D call: TRBD1 (5 bases). Germline V gives CDR1 DFQATT, CDR2 SNEGSKA (reference sequence). V lost 3 bases and J 9 bases, leaving 9 bases between the germline ends. This CDR3 spans 11 amino acids.

This clonotype was picked up many times. The junction differs from germline at one of its ends, possibly a read error. The V gene is TRBV5-1, the J gene TRBJ2-1; 8 positions agree with TRBD2. The germline V gene encodes CDR1 SGHRS and CDR2 YFSETQ. This CDR3 has 13 residues. The CDR3: CASGLAGYTEQFF. The CDR3 nucleotides are TGCGCCAGCGGGCTAGCGGGCTACACTGAGCAGTTCTTC.

This clonotype was counted many times. Its ends do not fully match the called genes, so a read error is possible. The rearrangement links TRBV5-1 to TRBJ1-1; possibly TRBD1 for D (6 bases). The CDR3 is made up of 13 amino acids. Germline-derived CDR1 and CDR2 are SGHRS and YFSETQ. The CDR3 spells CASSSQGNTEAFF. CDR3 nucleotide sequence: TGTGCCAGCAGTTCACAGGGGAACACTGAAGCTTTCTTT.

This clonotype was counted between two and nine times. This chain links TRBV12-3 or TRBV12-4 with TRBJ2-6, with 7 bases matching TRBD1. The V and J ends lost 2 bases and 1 base, in that order; junction bases with no gene match: 5. The CDR3 runs to 17 residues. The CDR3 loop is CASSLWAGGSGANVLTF. CDR3 DNA: TGTGCCAGCAGTTTATGGGCAGGGGGTTCTGGGGCCAACGTCCTGACTTTC.

There are a few counts of this clonotype. V usage is TRBV7-2 and J usage is TRBJ2-1; TRBD2 agrees at 10 bases. Per germline, CDR1 SGHTA and CDR2 FQGNSA. The CDR3 extends over 16 amino acids. The CDR3 here is CAERGGGAVSYNEQFF. CDR3 coding DNA: TGTGCAGAGCGGGGGGGCGGGGCAGTCTCCTACAATGAGCAGTTCTTC.

This chain connects TRBV28 to TRBJ2-7; TRBD1 is a possible D gene (5 bases). Trimming pared 2 bases from V and 4 bases from J, leaving 24 bases between. The CDR3 loop spans 18 amino acids. CDR1 is MDHEN, CDR2 SYDVKM, per germline. CDR3 amino acids: CASSLVPPGQGGAYEQYF. The CDR3 region has the DNA TGTGCCAGCAGTTTAGTCCCCCCAGGCCAGGGTGGGGCGTACGAGCAGTACTTC. Variable domain in full (rest from reference TRBV28 and TRBJ2-7): DVKVTQSSRYLVKRTGEKVFLECVQDMDHENMFWYRQDPGLGLRLIYFSYDVKMKEKGDIPEGYSVSREKKERFSLILESASTNQTSMYLCASSLVPPGQGGAYEQYFGPGTRLTVT.

CDR3 amino acids: CSARTGKETQYF. The CDR3 nucleotides read TGCAGTGCTAGGACGGGAAAAGAGACCCAGTACTTC. The chain combines TRBV20-1 with TRBJ2-5; the D gene is possibly TRBD2 (5 bases). Germline V CDR1 and CDR2: DFQATT, SNEGSKA (reference sequence). V gave up 3 bases and J gave up 3 bases, with 8 bases separating them. This CDR3 contains 12 residues.

A remark on this clonotype: A much larger clonotype is one base distant, so this may be a read error. This sequence joins TRBV12-3 or TRBV12-4 and TRBJ2-3; 14 bases map to TRBD2. V was pared by 6 bases and J by 3 bases, with 8 bases of the junction left unmatched. The CDR3 totals 17 residues. CDR3 sequence reads: CASRAGTSGRGTDTQYF. CDR3 DNA sequence: TGTGCCAGCAGGGCCGGGACTAGCGGGAGAGGGACAGATACGCAGTATTTT.

The V and J genes are TRBV11-2 and TRBJ1-3; D unclear. V dropped 1 base and J dropped 0 bases, with 10 bases sitting between them. The CDR3 totals 16 residues. Germline assignment: CDR1 SGHAT and CDR2 FQNNGV. CDR3 coding DNA: TGTGCCAGCAGCTTAGGCATAGGCAACTCTGGAAACACCATATATTTT. Protein product: CASSLGIGNSGNTIYF.

This clonotype was detected a few times. The chain links TRBV6-5 to TRBJ1-1, with D hard to call. The germline V gene has CDR1 MNHEY and CDR2 SVGAGI. With 0 bases removed from V and 0 bases from J, the gap between germline ends came to 14 bases. This CDR3 has 17 residues. CDR3 DNA: TGTGCCAGCAGTTACTCGTCAGGCGGCGCAATGAACACTGAAGCTTTCTTT. Amino acid sequence: CASSYSSGGAMNTEAFF.

This clonotype was observed many times. This chain's CDR3 is CASTRGVAYEQYF. The CDR3 DNA is TGTGCCAGCACCCGGGGGGTCGCTTACGAGCAGTACTTC. The V call is TRBV6-1, the J call TRBJ2-7; 7 bases agree with TRBD2. Per germline, CDR1 MNHNS and CDR2 SASEGT. The CDR3 runs 13 residues. J gave up 4 bases and V 7 bases, and 7 bases lay outside the gene matches.

The chain links TRBV12-3 or TRBV12-4 to TRBJ2-7, with TRBD2 identical over 7 bases. This CDR3 is 14 amino acids long. Trimming cost V 5 bases and J 5 bases; bases outside gene matches: 9. CDR3 sequence: CASSLSGTTNEQYF. The CDR3 nucleotides are TGTGCCAGCAGTCTGTCCGGGACTACCAACGAGCAGTACTTC.

This clonotype was recorded many times. In nucleotides, the CDR3 is TGTGCCAGCAGTGAAGGGGTAGGCCGTAGCACAGATACGCAGTATTTT. Protein sequence: CASSEGVGRSTDTQYF. This chain links TRBV2 with TRBJ2-3, with unresolved D. Germline lookup yields CDR1 SNHLY and CDR2 FYNNEI. The CDR3 length is 16 residues. The ends were cut back, 1 base at V and 0 bases at J, with 11 bases in the middle.

The chain recombines TRBV6-5 with TRBJ2-7; D not certain. Germline CDR1 reads MNHEY; CDR2 reads SVGAGI. The CDR3 is 13 residues long. Trimming took 2 bases from V and 6 from J, leaving 11 bases between them. The CDR3 here is CASSYIDLREQYF. The CDR3, as DNA: TGTGCCAGCAGTTACATTGACCTTCGCGAGCAGTACTTC.

This clonotype was picked up many times. This rearrangement joins TRBV29-1 to TRBJ2-7; TRBD1 is a possible D gene (6 bases). The V end lost 5 bases, the J end lost 4 bases, and 12 bases lay between the germline ends. Germline loops: CDR1 SQVTM, CDR2 ANQGSEA. The CDR3 has 12 residues. The CDR3 is CSVTGTFYEQYF. The CDR3 nucleotides read TGCAGCGTTACCGGGACATTTTACGAGCAGTACTTC.

This chain joins TRBV27 and TRBJ1-1; 7 bases map to TRBD1. CDR1 and CDR2 from the germline V gene are MNHEY and SMNVEV (reference sequence). Trimming at V came to 1 base and at J to 0 bases, leaving 14 bases not matched to a gene. CDR3 length: 19 amino acids. As DNA, the CDR3 is TGTGCCAGCAGTTTATTCCCCCCCCTCGGGACAGCGTTGAACACTGAAGCTTTCTTT. It is translated as CASSLFPPLGTALNTEAFF.